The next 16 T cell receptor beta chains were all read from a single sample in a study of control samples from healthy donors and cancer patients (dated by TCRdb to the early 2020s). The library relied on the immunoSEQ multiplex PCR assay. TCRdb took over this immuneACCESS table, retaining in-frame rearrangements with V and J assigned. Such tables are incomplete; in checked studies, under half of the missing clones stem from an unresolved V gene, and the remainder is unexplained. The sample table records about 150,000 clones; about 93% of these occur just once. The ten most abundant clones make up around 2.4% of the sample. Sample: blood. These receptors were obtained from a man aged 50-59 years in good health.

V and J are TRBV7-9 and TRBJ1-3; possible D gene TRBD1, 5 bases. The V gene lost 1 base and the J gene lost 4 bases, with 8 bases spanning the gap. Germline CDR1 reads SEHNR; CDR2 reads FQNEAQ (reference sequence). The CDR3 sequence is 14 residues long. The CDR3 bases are TGTGCCAGCAGCTTAGTTAGGGACGGAAACACCATATATTTT. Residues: CASSLVRDGNTIYF.

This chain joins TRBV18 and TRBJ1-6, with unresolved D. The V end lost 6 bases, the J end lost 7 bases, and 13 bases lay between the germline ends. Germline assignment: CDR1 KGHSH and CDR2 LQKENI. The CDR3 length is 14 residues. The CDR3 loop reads CASSAGVDNSPLHF. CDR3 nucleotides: TGTGCCAGCTCCGCCGGGGTAGACAATTCACCCCTCCACTTT. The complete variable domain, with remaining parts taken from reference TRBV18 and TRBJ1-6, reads NAGVMQNPRHLVRRRGQEARLRCSPMKGHSHVYWYRQLPEEGLKFMVYLQKENIIDESGMPKERFSAEFPKEGPSILRIQQVVRGDSAAYFCASSAGVDNSPLHFGNGTRLTVT.

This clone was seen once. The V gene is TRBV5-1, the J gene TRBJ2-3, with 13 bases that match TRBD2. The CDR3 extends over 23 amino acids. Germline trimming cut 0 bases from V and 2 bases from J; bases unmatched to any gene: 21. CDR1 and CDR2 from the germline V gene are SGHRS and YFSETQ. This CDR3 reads CASSLGRGTAGTSGKYNTDTQYF. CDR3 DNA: TGCGCCAGCAGCTTGGGGCGGGGGACAGCCGGGACTAGCGGGAAATACAACACAGATACGCAGTATTTT.

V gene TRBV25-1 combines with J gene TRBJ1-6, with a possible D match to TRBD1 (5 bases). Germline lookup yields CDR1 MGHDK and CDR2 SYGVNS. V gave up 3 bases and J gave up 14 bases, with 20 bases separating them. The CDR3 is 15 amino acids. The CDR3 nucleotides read TGTGCCAGCAGTGATATATACGGCGGGGGGATAACCCTCCACTTT. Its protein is CASSDIYGGGITLHF.

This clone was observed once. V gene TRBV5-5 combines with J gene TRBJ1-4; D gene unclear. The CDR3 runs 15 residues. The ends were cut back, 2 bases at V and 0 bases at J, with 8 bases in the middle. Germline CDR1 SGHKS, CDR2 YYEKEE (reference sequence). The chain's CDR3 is CASSFTAPTNEKLFF. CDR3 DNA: TGTGCCAGCAGCTTTACTGCGCCAACTAATGAAAAACTGTTTTTT.

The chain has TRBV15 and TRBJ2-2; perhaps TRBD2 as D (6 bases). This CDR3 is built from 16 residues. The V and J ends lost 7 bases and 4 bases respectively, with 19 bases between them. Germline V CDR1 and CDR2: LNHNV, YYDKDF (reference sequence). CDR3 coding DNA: TGTGCCACCAAGGCAGCGGGCTACTTTGGCACCGGGGAGCTGTTTTTT. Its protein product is CATKAAGYFGTGELFF.

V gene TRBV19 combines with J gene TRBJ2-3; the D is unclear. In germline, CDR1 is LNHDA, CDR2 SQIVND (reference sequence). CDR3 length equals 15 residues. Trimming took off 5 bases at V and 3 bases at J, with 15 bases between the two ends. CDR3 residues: CASSLDGRETDTQYF. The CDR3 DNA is TGTGCCAGTAGTCTTGACGGGCGCGAAACAGATACGCAGTATTTT.

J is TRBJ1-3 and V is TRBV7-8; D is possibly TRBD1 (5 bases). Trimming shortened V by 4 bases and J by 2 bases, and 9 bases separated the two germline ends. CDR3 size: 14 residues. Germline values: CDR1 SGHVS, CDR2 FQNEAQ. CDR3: CASSSGGTGNTIYF. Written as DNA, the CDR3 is TGTGCCAGCAGCTCGGGGGGGACTGGAAACACCATATATTTT.

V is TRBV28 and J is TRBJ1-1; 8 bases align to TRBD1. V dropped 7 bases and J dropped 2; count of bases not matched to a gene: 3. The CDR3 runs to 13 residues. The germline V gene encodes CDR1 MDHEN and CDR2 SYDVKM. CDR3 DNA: TGTGCCAGCACGACAGGGGTCAACACTGAAGCTTTCTTT. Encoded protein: CASTTGVNTEAFF.

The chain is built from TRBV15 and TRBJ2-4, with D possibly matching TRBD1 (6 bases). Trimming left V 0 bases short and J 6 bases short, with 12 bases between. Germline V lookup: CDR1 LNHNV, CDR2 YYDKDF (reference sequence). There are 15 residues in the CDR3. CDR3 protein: CATSREGGAANIQYF. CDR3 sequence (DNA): TGTGCCACCAGCAGAGAAGGGGGAGCTGCAAACATTCAGTACTTC.

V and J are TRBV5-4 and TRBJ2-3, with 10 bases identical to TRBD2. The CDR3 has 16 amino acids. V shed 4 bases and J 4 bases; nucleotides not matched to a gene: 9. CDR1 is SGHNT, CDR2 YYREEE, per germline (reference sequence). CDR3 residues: CASSLSGRSVSDTQYF. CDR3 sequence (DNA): TGTGCCAGCAGCCTTAGCGGGAGGAGTGTCTCAGATACGCAGTATTTT.

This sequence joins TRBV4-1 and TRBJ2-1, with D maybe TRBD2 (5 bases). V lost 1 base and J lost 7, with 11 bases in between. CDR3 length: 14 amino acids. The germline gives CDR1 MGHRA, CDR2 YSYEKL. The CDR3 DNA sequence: TGCGCCAGCAGCCAAGGACTATTCCTGAATGAGCAGTTCTTC. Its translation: CASSQGLFLNEQFF.

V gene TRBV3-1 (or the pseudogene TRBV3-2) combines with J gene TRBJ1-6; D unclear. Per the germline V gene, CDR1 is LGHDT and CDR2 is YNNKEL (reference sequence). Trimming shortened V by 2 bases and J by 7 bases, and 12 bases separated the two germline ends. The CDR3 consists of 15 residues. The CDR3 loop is CASSQSGVGNSPLHF. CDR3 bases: TGTGCCAGCAGCCAATCCGGGGTCGGGAATTCACCCCTCCACTTT.

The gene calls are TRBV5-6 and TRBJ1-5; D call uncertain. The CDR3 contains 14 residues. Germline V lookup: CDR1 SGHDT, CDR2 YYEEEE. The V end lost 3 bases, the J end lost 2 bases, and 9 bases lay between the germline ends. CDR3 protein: CASSYPGGNQPQHF. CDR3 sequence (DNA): TGTGCCAGCAGCTACCCGGGAGGCAATCAGCCCCAGCATTTT.

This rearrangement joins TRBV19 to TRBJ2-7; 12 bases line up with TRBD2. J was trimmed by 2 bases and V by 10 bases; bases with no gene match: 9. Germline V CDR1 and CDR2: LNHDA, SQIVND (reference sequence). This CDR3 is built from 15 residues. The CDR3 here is CATKRTSGIAYEQYF. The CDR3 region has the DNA TGTGCCACAAAAAGGACTAGCGGGATTGCCTACGAGCAGTACTTC.

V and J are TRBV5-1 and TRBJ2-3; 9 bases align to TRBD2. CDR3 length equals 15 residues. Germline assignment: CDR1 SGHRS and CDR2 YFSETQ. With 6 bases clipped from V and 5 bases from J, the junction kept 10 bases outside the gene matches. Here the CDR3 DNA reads TGCGCCAGCAAGCCTAGCGGGACCCGTGGAGATACGCAGTATTTT. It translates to CASKPSGTRGDTQYF.